These 23 T cell receptor beta chains were sequenced from one sample in a study of long-term antiretroviral therapy in people with HIV. The libraries were made with immunoSEQ v3.0 at survey level. Only in-frame clones appear in the TCRdb table, and some are missing; sequencing was by immunoSEQ multiplex PCR. Among approximately 41,000 clones, around 75% were seen once, and the ten largest hold over 4%. This specimen consisted of unsorted PBMCs, obtained 1.5 years after starting antiretroviral therapy. These TCRs come from a man younger than 35 with HIV.

The chain uses TRBV28 and TRBJ1-5; D unresolved. Germline V gene data show CDR1 as MDHEN and CDR2 as SYDVKM. The V end lost 1 base, the J end lost 2 bases, and 18 bases lay between the germline ends. The CDR3 sequence is 18 residues long. CDR3 coding DNA: TGTGCCAGCAGTTTATCCTTGGGCAGCCGTCCGGGCAATCAGCCCCAGCATTTT. This encodes CASSLSLGSRPGNQPQHF.

This clone was seen a few times. V is TRBV28 and J is TRBJ2-3; D may match TRBD1 or TRBD2 (5 bases each). Trimming removed 5 bases from V and 6 bases from J, with 12 bases in between. Per the germline V gene, CDR1 is MDHEN and CDR2 is SYDVKM. This CDR3 contains 13 residues. The CDR3 sequence: CASSPGPFDTQYF. CDR3 in DNA: TGTGCCAGCAGTCCGGGGCCGTTTGATACGCAGTATTTT.

This clone was observed once. The CDR3 region has the DNA TGTGCCAGCAGTGAAGTGGCAAACACCGGGGAGCTGTTTTTT. It translates to CASSEVANTGELFF. The chain couples TRBV2 to TRBJ2-2; unclear D gene. CDR3 length equals 14 residues. Germline V gene sequence: CDR1 SNHLY, CDR2 FYNNEI. V was cut by 1 base and J by 2 bases, with 5 bases left in between. The variable domain in full, with the rest retrieved from reference TRBV2 and TRBJ2-2, is EPEVTQTPSHQVTQMGQEVILRCVPISNHLYFYWYRQILGQKVEFLVSFYNNEISEKSEIFDDQFSVERPDGSNFTLKIRSTKLEDSAMYFCASSEVANTGELFFGEGSRLTVL.

The chain uses TRBV29-1 and TRBJ2-1; TRBD2 matches 13 bases. Germline V gene sequence: CDR1 SQVTM, CDR2 ANQGSEA. V lost 4 bases and J lost 2; bases outside the gene matches: 8. CDR3 length: 17 residues. The CDR3 DNA sequence: TGCAGCGTTGGGAGGTTGGGGACTAGCGGGACCTACAATGAGCAGTTCTTC. This sequence encodes CSVGRLGTSGTYNEQFF.

The rearrangement joins TRBV27 to TRBJ1-6, with 7 bases fitting TRBD1. The V segment lost 6 bases and the J segment 6 bases; nucleotides outside the gene matches: 5. The CDR3 has 14 residues. Germline CDR1 is MNHEY and CDR2 is SMNVEV (reference sequence). CDR3 protein: CASSRDRSNSPLHF. DNA of the CDR3: TGTGCCAGCAGCCGGGACAGATCTAATTCACCCCTCCACTTT.

Comment on this clone: The junction does not match germline at one end; this may be a read error. This sequence joins TRBV7-2 and TRBJ2-7; TRBD2 matches at 8 bases. The CDR3 covers 12 residues. From germline, CDR1 is SGHTA and CDR2 FQGNSA. CDR3 bases: TGTGCCAGCAGCTTAACCGGGACTAGTAATGACTTC. It is translated as CASSLTGTSNDF.

The CDR3 is CASSQDSTGTGVFHGYTF. The CDR3 region has the DNA TGTGCCAGCAGCCAAGATTCAACCGGGACAGGGGTATTTCATGGCTACACCTTC. This chain uses TRBV4-2 with TRBJ1-2, with TRBD1 matching over 10 bases. Germline V CDR1 and CDR2: LGHNA, YNFKEQ. The length of the CDR3 is 18 residues. V lost 0 bases, J lost 6 bases, and 13 bases stayed unmatched.

The V call is TRBV12-5, the J call TRBJ1-3; 7 bases line up with TRBD1. The CDR3 is 18 residues long. After removal of 6 bases from V and 0 bases from J, the junction contained 14 bases not matched to a gene. In germline, CDR1 is LGHNT, CDR2 FRNRAP. The CDR3 nucleotides are TGTGCTAGTGGCCCAAGAACAGGGGCGGGGAGCTCTGGAAACACCATATATTTT. Protein sequence: CASGPRTGAGSSGNTIYF.

This chain links TRBV7-2 with TRBJ2-5; no reliable D call. The V and J ends lost 5 bases and 5 bases respectively, with 12 bases between them. The germline gives CDR1 SGHTA, CDR2 FQGNSA. There are 13 residues in the CDR3. In DNA form, the CDR3 reads TGTGCCAGCAGCCTGAGACGTAAGGAGACCCAGTACTTC. Translation gives CASSLRRKETQYF.

This chain connects TRBV11-2 to TRBJ2-7; 8 bases agree with TRBD2. V was pared by 4 bases and J by 10 bases, with 15 bases of the junction left unmatched. Per germline, CDR1 SGHAT and CDR2 FQNNGV. This CDR3 is 15 amino acids long. CDR3 sequence (DNA): TGTGCCAGCAGCTCAACGGGAGGGCCAGGCTTACTCCAGTACTTC. It translates to CASSSTGGPGLLQYF.

The J gene is TRBJ2-1, the V gene TRBV5-1; D gene uncertain. Per the germline V gene, CDR1 is SGHRS and CDR2 is YFSETQ. This CDR3 spans 16 amino acids. Trimming removed 0 bases from V and 2 bases from J, with 12 bases in between. This CDR3 is CASSLAWGSTYNEQFF. The CDR3 nucleotides read TGCGCCAGCAGCTTGGCCTGGGGAAGCACCTACAATGAGCAGTTCTTC. The whole variable domain, remainder taken from reference TRBV5-1 and TRBJ2-1, is KAGVTQTPRYLIKTRGQQVTLSCSPISGHRSVSWYQQTPGQGLQFLFEYFSETQRNKGNFPGRFSGRQFSNSRSEMNVSTLELGDSALYLCASSLAWGSTYNEQFFGPGTRLTVL.

This chain links TRBV11-3 with TRBJ1-1; D not certain. From germline, CDR1 is SGHNT and CDR2 YENEEA. CDR3 length: 14 residues. The V end was cut by 5 bases, the J end by 2 bases, with 12 bases between. The CDR3 DNA is TGTGCCAGCAGCCTATCGGGCAGCAACACTGAAGCTTTCTTT. Its translation: CASSLSGSNTEAFF.

The chain joins TRBV5-5 to TRBJ2-2; no clear D. This CDR3 has 16 amino acids. Germline loops: CDR1 SGHKS, CDR2 YYEKEE (reference sequence). V gave up 0 bases and J gave up 6 bases, with 15 bases separating them. Here the CDR3 reads CASSLEVGPRAGELFF. In DNA, the CDR3 is TGTGCCAGCAGCTTGGAGGTGGGCCCAAGGGCCGGGGAGCTGTTTTTT.

This chain uses TRBV6-6 with TRBJ2-7; a possible D gene is TRBD1 (5 bases). The CDR3 contains 13 residues. The V and J ends lost 7 bases and 0 bases respectively, with 10 bases between them. Germline lookup yields CDR1 MNHNY and CDR2 SVGAGI (reference sequence). Here the CDR3 reads CASNLQVSYEQYF. CDR3 nucleotides: TGTGCCAGCAATTTACAGGTCTCCTACGAGCAGTACTTC.

This clone was observed a handful of times. This rearrangement joins TRBV11-2 to TRBJ2-7; D might be TRBD2 (5 bases). V gave up 5 bases and J gave up 6 bases, with 20 bases separating them. Germline-derived CDR1 and CDR2 are SGHAT and FQNNGV. There are 15 residues in the CDR3. CDR3 amino acids: CASSPYGRDLSEQYF. CDR3 bases: TGTGCCAGCAGCCCCTATGGTCGGGATCTAAGCGAGCAGTACTTC.

The chain recombines TRBV4-1 with TRBJ1-5; no clear D. V lost 0 bases to trimming and J lost 1 base, with 4 bases between them. The germline gives CDR1 MGHRA, CDR2 YSYEKL. This CDR3 region has 14 residues. CDR3 loop: CASSQENSNQPQHF. The CDR3 DNA follows: TGCGCCAGCAGCCAAGAAAACAGCAATCAGCCCCAGCATTTT.

The chain employs TRBV7-9 and TRBJ2-1, with TRBD2 identical over 11 bases. Per germline, CDR1 SEHNR and CDR2 FQNEAQ (reference sequence). V dropped 5 bases and J dropped 6; count of bases not matched to a gene: 6. The length of the CDR3 is 15 residues. The DNA of the CDR3 is TGTGCCAGCAGCCGAGCCCTAGCGGGAGGCAATGAGCAGTTCTTC. This encodes CASSRALAGGNEQFF.

This chain joins TRBV11-3 and TRBJ2-7, with D tentatively TRBD1 (6 bases). The CDR3 spans 11 residues. The ends were cut back, 5 bases at V and 6 bases at J, with 8 bases in the middle. Germline V gene data show CDR1 as SGHNT and CDR2 as YENEEA. This CDR3 reads CASSVGGEQYF. CDR3 sequence (DNA): TGTGCCAGCAGCGTAGGGGGCGAGCAGTACTTC.

This chain connects TRBV28 to TRBJ1-4; D is unresolved. Trimming stripped 7 bases from V and 8 bases from J, with 17 bases between. CDR1 and CDR2 from the germline V gene are MDHEN and SYDVKM. The CDR3 has 14 residues. The CDR3 coding sequence is TGTGCCAGCACCCAACATGGACTCTTAGAAAAACTGTTTTTT. The encoded protein is CASTQHGLLEKLFF.

The V call is TRBV27, the J call TRBJ2-7; possibly TRBD2 for D (5 bases). Germline loops: CDR1 MNHEY, CDR2 SMNVEV (reference sequence). The length of the CDR3 is 13 residues. Trimming took off 2 bases at V and 6 bases at J, with 11 bases between the two ends. Written as DNA, the CDR3 is TGTGCCAGCAGTTTACTTCCGCGGGCCGAGCAGTACTTC. It encodes CASSLLPRAEQYF.

The CDR3 DNA is TGTGCCAGCAGTCAACCCCCATACGAGCAGTACTTC. This encodes CASSQPPYEQYF. The chain couples TRBV27 to TRBJ2-7, with D unresolved. The V end lost 5 bases, the J end lost 4 bases, and 9 bases lay between the germline ends. Germline CDR1 is MNHEY and CDR2 is SMNVEV (reference sequence). The CDR3 contains 12 residues.

The gene calls are TRBV9 and TRBJ2-2, with D perhaps matching TRBD1 (5 bases). Looked up from germline, CDR1 is SGDLS and CDR2 is YYNGEE. This CDR3 contains 12 residues. V lost 1 base to trimming and J lost 9 bases, with 7 bases between them. The CDR3 DNA follows: TGTGCCAGCAGCGTACAGGGCCGGGAGCTGTTTTTT. It translates to CASSVQGRELFF.

The chain combines TRBV6-5 with TRBJ2-3; the D gene is possibly TRBD2 (6 bases). V was cut by 2 bases and J by 4 bases, with 13 bases left in between. The V gene's germline CDR1 is MNHEY and CDR2 SVGAGI. The CDR3 runs to 15 residues. CDR3 coding DNA: TGTGCCAGCAGTTACGCTGGGACTGATTCAGATACGCAGTATTTT. Amino acid sequence: CASSYAGTDSDTQYF.